This entry lists 10 T cell receptor beta chains sequenced from one sample in a study of T cell changes during pregnancy in multiple sclerosis. The repertoire was sequenced with immunoSEQ multiplex PCR; TCRdb's copy has only in-frame clones and lacks some. Of under 85,000 clones detected, around 94% appear once; the ten largest clones hold around 0.22%. The sequenced sample was CD4+ T cells from peripheral blood mononuclear cells, obtained before pregnancy. These receptors were collected from a female donor with multiple sclerosis, enrolled in a pregnancy study.

The V gene is TRBV6-5, the J gene TRBJ2-5; the match to TRBD2 covers 14 bases. The CDR3 contains 14 residues. J lost 5 bases, V lost 8 bases, and 4 bases had no gene match. Germline values: CDR1 MNHEY, CDR2 SVGAGI. The CDR3 sequence: CASRLAGGPETQYF. Written as DNA, the CDR3 is TGTGCCAGCCGACTAGCGGGAGGGCCCGAGACCCAGTACTTC.

This chain connects TRBV11-2 to TRBJ1-1, with 7 bases lining up with TRBD1. The CDR3 extends over 15 amino acids. Germline loops: CDR1 SGHAT, CDR2 FQNNGV. The ends lost 4 bases at V and 3 bases at J; junction bases unmatched: 8. The CDR3 DNA is TGTGCCAGCAGCTCATTGACAGGGATGGACACTGAAGCTTTCTTT. This codes for CASSSLTGMDTEAFF.

The chain has TRBV30 and TRBJ1-1; D possibly corresponds to TRBD1 (6 bases). CDR1 and CDR2 (germline): GTSNPN, SVGIG (reference sequence). CDR3 length equals 13 residues. Trimming removed 1 base at V and 7 bases at J, with 13 bases between. The chain's CDR3 is CAWSATRGLEAFF. CDR3 sequence (DNA): TGTGCCTGGAGTGCCACCAGGGGTCTTGAAGCTTTCTTT.

CDR3 amino acids: CASSLIGYYNEQFF. CDR3 nucleotides: TGTGCCAGCAGTTTAATCGGGTACTACAATGAGCAGTTCTTC. J is TRBJ2-1 and V is TRBV28; the D is unclear. Germline V gives CDR1 MDHEN, CDR2 SYDVKM. This CDR3 has 14 residues. The V and J ends lost 2 bases and 3 bases respectively, with 8 bases between them. Complete variable domain (other parts from reference TRBV28 and TRBJ2-1): DVKVTQSSRYLVKRTGEKVFLECVQDMDHENMFWYRQDPGLGLRLIYFSYDVKMKEKGDIPEGYSVSREKKERFSLILESASTNQTSMYLCASSLIGYYNEQFFGPGTRLTVL.

The table lists this clone with a count of one. The DNA of the CDR3 is TGCGCCAGCCAAACTAGCGGGGGAGGGTCAGATACGCAGTATTTT. Translated, it gives CASQTSGGGSDTQYF. This chain links TRBV5-1 with TRBJ2-3; TRBD2 aligns across 11 bases. From germline, CDR1 is SGHRS and CDR2 YFSETQ. The CDR3 length is 15 residues. The V segment lost 7 bases and the J segment 4 bases; nucleotides outside the gene matches: 8.

The V gene is TRBV9, the J gene TRBJ2-3, with 8 bases fitting TRBD2. The CDR3 is made up of 14 amino acids. Germline-derived CDR1 and CDR2 are SGDLS and YYNGEE. The trim removed 1 base at V and 6 bases at J, leaving 4 bases unmatched. This CDR3 is CASSVSSGSDTQYF. The CDR3 nucleotides read TGTGCCAGCAGCGTATCCAGCGGGAGCGATACGCAGTATTTT.

The chain recombines TRBV11-3 with TRBJ1-5, with D uncertain. The CDR3 consists of 17 residues. Germline V lookup: CDR1 SGHNT, CDR2 YENEEA. Between the trimmed V and J ends, which lost 4 bases and 6 bases, there was a span of 22 bases. In nucleotides, the CDR3 is TGTGCCAGCAGCTCGAACACCCGCCGGGCCCGGGGTCAGCCCCAGCATTTT. Encoded protein: CASSSNTRRARGQPQHF.

In its sample, this clone was seen once. This chain joins TRBV7-3 and TRBJ2-2; 12 bases agree with TRBD2. The CDR3 loop spans 18 amino acids. V lost 5 bases and J lost 1; bases outside the gene matches: 8. The V gene's germline CDR1 is SGHTA and CDR2 FQGTGA. CDR3 coding DNA: TGTGCCAGCAGCGCCCGACTAGCGGGAGACCGGAACACCGGGGAGCTGTTTTTT. This codes for CASSARLAGDRNTGELFF.

The rearrangement uses TRBV11-2 and TRBJ2-7; D is perhaps TRBD2 (6 bases). The V gene's germline CDR1 is SGHAT and CDR2 FQNNGV. This CDR3 has 14 residues. V was cut by 4 bases and J by 3 bases, with 13 bases left in between. CDR3 amino acids: CASSSTGTYYEQYF. DNA of the CDR3: TGTGCCAGCAGCTCAACCGGGACTTACTACGAGCAGTACTTC.

This sequence joins TRBV18 and TRBJ1-2; 7 bases are shared with TRBD1. The CDR3 loop spans 13 amino acids. The germline V gene encodes CDR1 KGHSH and CDR2 LQKENI. V shed 3 bases and J 8 bases; nucleotides not matched to a gene: 6. The CDR3 DNA sequence: TGTGCCAGCTCACCGACAGGGTCTGAGGGCTACACCTTC. This gives the protein CASSPTGSEGYTF. The full variable domain, in which reference TRBV18 and TRBJ1-2 provide the parts outside the CDR3, is NAGVMQNPRHLVRRRGQEARLRCSPMKGHSHVYWYRQLPEEGLKFMVYLQKENIIDESGMPKERFSAEFPKEGPSILRIQQVVRGDSAAYFCASSPTGSEGYTFGSGTRLTVV.